This T cell receptor beta chain was obtained from a study of PD-1 blockade in classical Hodgkin lymphoma. The CDR3 extends over 14 amino acids. The V segment lost 1 base and the J segment 6 bases; nucleotides outside the gene matches: 2. The germline V gene encodes CDR1 MGHRA and CDR2 YSYEKL. Points from the study as a whole: What drove the repertoire differences, possibly disease activity or prior therapy, has not been defined. Newly diagnosed patients were reported to start with lower TCR diversity than healthy donors.

Notes on this clone: Its antigen is still unknown.

Assay used: immunoSEQ multiplex PCR; TCRdb lists only in-frame clones, some missing. The data show 15,000 to 17,000 clones, with roughly 86% seen just once and about 0.82% held by the top ten. The sample's time point: newly diagnosed, previously untreated cHL patient sample. Starting with thawed PBMCs, CD4+ T cells were purified by magnetic negative selection. Sequencing used CD4+ T cells from blood. The rearrangement uses TRBV4-1 and TRBJ1-5, with TRBD1 matching 8 bases. The TCR originated in a human donor with classical Hodgkin lymphoma. The CDR3 loop reads CASSQVTGVQPQHF. The CDR3 DNA reads as TGCGCCAGCAGCCAAGTGACAGGGGTTCAGCCCCAGCATTTT.